Listed here is a single T cell receptor (beta chain). From the RT-PCR reads, TCRdb called clonotypes with MiXCR, one entry per CDR3 protein. The data show about 240,000 distinct CDR3 sequences, with 12% seen just once and 7.8% held by the top ten. The data belong to a study of response to subunit inactivated influenza vaccine. J gave up 3 bases and V 1 base, and 2 bases lay outside the gene matches. This CDR3 comprises 14 residues. Germline CDR1 SGHVS, CDR2 FQNEAQ. Here the sequenced sample was non-naive T cells sorted from PBMCs, taken around two weeks before vaccination. The chain couples TRBV7-8 to TRBJ2-7, with 8 bases lining up with TRBD2. This sequence originates from a man aged 45-65 years who received an inactivated influenza vaccine. CDR3 residues: CASSLGAGVYEQYF. The CDR3 coding sequence is TGTGCCAGCAGCTTAGGAGCGGGAGTCTACGAGCAGTACTTC.